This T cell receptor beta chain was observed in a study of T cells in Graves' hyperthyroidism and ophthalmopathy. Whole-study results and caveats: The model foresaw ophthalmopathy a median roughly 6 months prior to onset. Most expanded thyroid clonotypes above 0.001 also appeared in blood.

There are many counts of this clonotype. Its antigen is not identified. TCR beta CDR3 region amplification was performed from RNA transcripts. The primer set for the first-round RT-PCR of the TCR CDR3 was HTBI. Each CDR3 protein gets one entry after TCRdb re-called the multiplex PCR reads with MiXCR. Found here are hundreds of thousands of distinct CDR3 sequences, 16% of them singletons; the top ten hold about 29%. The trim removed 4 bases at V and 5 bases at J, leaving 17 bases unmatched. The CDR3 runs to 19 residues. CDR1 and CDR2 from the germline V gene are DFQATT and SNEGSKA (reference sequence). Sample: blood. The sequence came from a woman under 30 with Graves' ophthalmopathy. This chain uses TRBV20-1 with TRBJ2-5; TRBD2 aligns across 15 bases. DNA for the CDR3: TGCAGTGCTACATACCGGGGACTAGCGGGGGGCTCGATTAGGGAGACCCAGTACTTC. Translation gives CSATYRGLAGGSIRETQYF.